The sequence of this T cell receptor (beta chain) was determined in a study of response to subunit inactivated influenza vaccine. General observations from the study: After each seasonal influenza vaccination, few new T cells are recruited, the authors suggested.

There are a few counts of this clonotype. No antigen is known for it. TCRdb re-derived calls from the RT-PCR reads in MiXCR, one entry per CDR3 protein. Among 500,000 or so distinct CDR3 sequences listed, about 15% were seen once. This CDR3 is built from 13 residues. The V end was cut by 5 bases, the J end by 2 bases, with 9 bases between. Germline V gene sequence: CDR1 MNHEY, CDR2 SVGEGT. The chain is built from TRBV6-2 or TRBV6-3 and TRBJ1-2; D perhaps matches TRBD1 (5 bases). The sample in question was CD4+ T cells sorted from PBMCs, obtained around 25 months after vaccination. This TCR was sampled from a man aged 50-75 years who received an inactivated influenza vaccine. CDR3 in amino acids: CASSQTENYGYTF. The CDR3 coding sequence is TGTGCCAGCAGTCAGACAGAGAACTATGGCTACACCTTC.